This T cell receptor (beta chain) was observed in a study of OX40 agonist ivuxolimab in advanced cancers. For context, the study as a whole: Ivuxolimab was an agonistic, fully human IgG2 monoclonal antibody directed against OX40 (CD134), a costimulatory receptor. Intravenous ivuxolimab was administered to patients every 2 weeks at six dose levels: 0.01, 0.1, 0.3, 1.5, 3 and 10 mg/kg. Of the roughly 54 dose-escalation patients, hepatocellular carcinoma was present in about 20, melanoma in roughly 15, renal cell carcinoma in 9 and head and neck cancer in 9. A male proportion of nearly 85% and a mean age of approximately 55 years, ranging from about 20 to 85, were recorded for the dose-escalation cohort. Prior anti-PD-1, anti-PD-L1 or anti-CTLA-4 therapy was permitted, and checkpoint inhibitors had been received by about two fifths of dose-escalation patients. Partial responses occurred in three dose-escalation patients, of whom one had hepatocellular carcinoma and two had cutaneous melanoma. Peripheral TCRbeta sequencing was intended to test whether TCR sequence diversity was altered and clonal T-cell expansion was caused by ivuxolimab. The paper covers the monotherapy dose-escalation part of the phase I ivuxolimab trial, which included N ≈ 57 patients. The paper as a whole reports these results and caveats: Antigen specificity was not determined for the clonally expanded peripheral T cells. Low levels of normalized T-cell clonal expansion were also seen in some patients who did not respond. On average, CD8+ T cells showed more expanded clones than CD4+ T cells after ivuxolimab. At doses of 0.1 to 3.0 mg/kg, clonal expansion of both CD4+ and CD8+ T cells in blood was seen between baseline and week 6. Partial responders in the 0.1-3.0 mg/kg groups had among the lowest normalized peripheral clonal expansion, especially among CD8+ T cells.

To sequence the TCRbeta CDR3 region, genomic DNA was isolated from the sorted cells. The immunoSEQ Assay was used to sequence the TCRbeta CDR3 regions. This immuneACCESS table, as held by TCRdb, lists in-frame sequences with V and J called but not all clones. Of the missing ones, under half trace to an unresolved V gene in checked studies; the others have no known cause. In this sample the table shows 65,000 to 80,000 clones, 86% of which occur a single time. Approximately 2% of the sample is held by the ten biggest clonotypes. The trial excluded patients who had a history of autoimmune disease or who were on systemic immunosuppression. Peripheral blood for TCR sequencing was collected from all dose cohorts at baseline, on cycle 4 day 1, and on cycle 7 day 1. The samples were drawn from a first-in-human, open-label, multicenter phase I dose-escalation trial of ivuxolimab. The trial enrolled adults with locally advanced or metastatic head and neck squamous cell, hepatocellular, melanoma or renal cell carcinoma. Before TCR sequencing, CD4+ T cells and CD8+ T cells from peripheral blood were sorted into separate populations.

This clone was found once. Its recognized antigen is unknown. The sample holds no much larger clone one base away, and base qualities are not on file. Taken from cysteine to phenylalanine, the CDR3 has 19 residues. Only the CDR3 portion is preserved as DNA: 57 bases, with reading frame beginning at the first base. Deletion took 0 bases off V and 6 bases off J, with a span of 24 bases between the germline ends. The chain joins TRBV5-3 to TRBJ2-2, and possibly TRBD1, on 5 matching bases. TRBV5-3 is reported as an ORF; its role is uncertain. The specimen comprised CD4+ or CD8+ T cells sorted from blood, sampled in a trial of the OX40 agonist ivuxolimab. This sequence was found in an adult with an advanced solid tumor such as melanoma, head and neck, liver or kidney cancer. The CDR3 region: CARSLAKKNGHKGAGELFF. The sequenced DNA: TGTGCCAGAAGCTTGGCCAAGAAAAATGGACATAAAGGTGCCGGGGAGCTGTTTTTT.